What follows are 18 T cell receptor beta chains derived from one specimen sequenced in a study of regulatory T cells in long-lasting Graves disease. To make TCR beta libraries, researchers used iRepertoire HTBI primers and Arm-PCR of CDR3 regions. In TCRdb, the multiplex PCR reads were re-called with MiXCR into one record per CDR3 protein. The table lists roughly 350,000 distinct CDR3 sequences, roughly 16% of them singletons. Stated time point: newly diagnosed GD, antithyroid drugs for less than 3 months. From RNA extracted from PBMCs, the TCR library was made. These same records also appear under a second study, on T cells in Graves' hyperthyroidism and ophthalmopathy.

The specimen was peripheral blood mononuclear cells (PBMCs), collected at new diagnosis, from a patient treated with antithyroid drugs. The receptors stem from a woman under 30 with Graves disease.

This clonotype was counted many times. V usage is TRBV5-1 and J usage is TRBJ2-5; D is uncertain. The CDR3 consists of 12 residues. In germline, CDR1 is SGHRS, CDR2 YFSETQ. Trimming stripped 7 bases from V and 2 bases from J, with 9 bases between. CDR3 in amino acids: CASLGPQETQYF. The DNA for the CDR3 is TGCGCCAGCCTCGGCCCACAAGAGACCCAGTACTTC.

In regard to this clonotype: A far larger clone is one base from this, pointing to a likely read error. The gene calls are TRBV6-1 and TRBJ1-1; TRBD1 is a possible D gene (6 bases). Trimming pared 6 bases from V and 4 bases from J, leaving 18 bases between. There are 15 residues in the CDR3. Germline values: CDR1 MNHNS, CDR2 SASEGT. The CDR3 sequence is CASSSGLIGGTEAFF. For the CDR3, the DNA is TGTGCCAGCAGCTCGGGGTTAATAGGGGGCACTGAAGCTTTCTTT.

The chain recombines TRBV7-9 with TRBJ2-1; D unclear. The V gene lost 6 bases and the J gene lost 8 bases, with 14 bases spanning the gap. From germline, CDR1 is SEHNR and CDR2 FQNEAQ (reference sequence). This CDR3 has 13 residues. The chain's CDR3 is CASRLPNVDEQFF. CDR3 sequence (DNA): TGTGCCAGCAGGCTTCCCAACGTGGATGAGCAGTTCTTC.

The rearrangement joins TRBV14 to TRBJ1-4; D is possibly TRBD1 (6 bases). There are 15 residues in the CDR3. Germline values: CDR1 SGHDN, CDR2 FVKESK. V was clipped by 2 bases and J by 10 bases, with 17 bases between them. CDR3 region: CASSQQGFGRGKLFF. The CDR3 bases are TGTGCCAGCAGCCAACAGGGGTTTGGGCGCGGAAAACTGTTTTTT.

Remarks on this clonotype: A read error is possible here, since a much larger clone lies one base away. The V call is TRBV2, the J call TRBJ2-1, with TRBD2 identical over 7 bases. CDR1 SNHLY and CDR2 FYNNEI come from the germline V gene. The CDR3 has 16 amino acids. The J segment lost 10 bases and the V segment lost 3 bases, leaving 15 bases of the junction unmatched. CDR3 residues: CASSEGGGGIRREQFF. CDR3 sequence (DNA): TGTGCCAGCAGTGAGGGTGGCGGGGGAATTCGGCGGGAGCAGTTCTTC.

In this sample, this clonotype turned up a few times. The chain is built from TRBV5-1 and TRBJ2-1, with D perhaps TRBD2 (6 bases). The CDR3 is made up of 14 amino acids. The germline gives CDR1 SGHRS, CDR2 YFSETQ. The V gene lost 0 bases and the J gene lost 9 bases, with 13 bases spanning the gap. The DNA for the CDR3 is TGCGCCAGCAGCTTGGCCCTGGAGGGAGGTGAGCAGTTCTTC. Protein sequence: CASSLALEGGEQFF. The whole variable domain, remainder taken from reference TRBV5-1 and TRBJ2-1, is KAGVTQTPRYLIKTRGQQVTLSCSPISGHRSVSWYQQTPGQGLQFLFEYFSETQRNKGNFPGRFSGRQFSNSRSEMNVSTLELGDSALYLCASSLALEGGEQFFGPGTRLTVL.

As regards this clonotype: Since a much larger clone is just one base distant, this may be a read error. The chain recombines TRBV12-3 or TRBV12-4 with TRBJ2-3; no definite D call. The CDR3 spans 13 residues. DNA for the CDR3: TGTGCCAGCAGTACAGCTTTTACCCCTGAAGTTTTCTTT. Its translation: CASSTAFTPEVFF.

This clonotype was detected a few times. The chain couples TRBV3-1 to TRBJ2-4; D is perhaps TRBD1 or TRBD2 (5 bases each). Trimming took 3 bases from V and 0 from J, leaving 15 bases between them. Per germline, CDR1 LGHDT and CDR2 YNNKEL (reference sequence). This CDR3 region has 17 residues. The CDR3 nucleotides are TGTGCCAGCAGCCATCTCGGGGCTACACTAGCCAAAAACATTCAGTACTTC. Encoded protein: CASSHLGATLAKNIQYF.

This clonotype came up many times. This rearrangement joins TRBV20-1 to TRBJ2-1; the match to TRBD1 covers 8 bases. V was clipped by 2 bases and J by 0 bases; unmatched bases: 9. CDR3 length: 17 residues. The germline V gene encodes CDR1 DFQATT and CDR2 SNEGSKA (reference sequence). The CDR3 coding sequence is TGCAGTGCTAGACCGGACAGGGAAGTTTACTCCTACAATGAGCAGTTCTTC. It yields the protein CSARPDREVYSYNEQFF.

Many counts were recorded for this clonotype. This chain links TRBV28 with TRBJ1-4; no clear D. This CDR3 is 16 amino acids long. V was cut by 6 bases and J by 4 bases, with 18 bases left in between. CDR1 is MDHEN and CDR2 is SYDVKM in the germline V gene. CDR3 protein: CASRTRWGEVNEKLFF. CDR3 in DNA: TGTGCCAGCAGGACCCGTTGGGGAGAGGTTAATGAAAAACTGTTTTTT.

This clonotype was recorded at least ten times. The chain couples TRBV20-1 to TRBJ2-1; TRBD2 is a possible D gene (5 bases). Germline assignment: CDR1 DFQATT and CDR2 SNEGSKA (reference sequence). CDR3 length: 15 residues. V lost 1 base, J lost 2 bases, and 12 bases lay in between. The CDR3 DNA reads as TGCAGTGCTAGAGGTACGTCGGGAACCTACAATGAGCAGTTCTTC. Translated: CSARGTSGTYNEQFF.

This clonotype was detected only a few times. J is TRBJ2-5 and V is TRBV7-9; 9 nucleotides agree with TRBD1. Trimming cost V 0 bases and J 4 bases; bases outside gene matches: 3. The CDR3 is made up of 15 amino acids. CDR1 is SEHNR, CDR2 FQNEAQ, per germline (reference sequence). The CDR3 reads CASSLARTGVETQYF. CDR3 DNA sequence: TGTGCCAGCAGCTTAGCTCGGACAGGGGTAGAGACCCAGTACTTC.

This clonotype was detected ten times or more. The genes are TRBV3-1 and TRBJ1-1, with D possibly matching TRBD1 (6 bases). The CDR3 consists of 12 residues. CDR1 is LGHDT and CDR2 is YNNKEL in the germline V gene (reference sequence). Deletions cut 4 bases from V and 6 bases from J, with 9 bases between. The DNA for the CDR3 is TGTGCCAGCAGCCTAGGACAGTCTGAAGCTTTCTTT. Residues: CASSLGQSEAFF.

This clonotype appeared a single time. A read error may be the cause here, since a much bigger clone is one base away. No conserved phenylalanine or tryptophan is present at the end of the CDR3, so a read error is the likely explanation. J is TRBJ2-1 and V is TRBV29-1, with TRBD1 matching 8 bases. The V and J ends lost 3 bases and 8 bases, in that order; junction bases with no gene match: 6. The CDR3 spans 13 residues. CDR1 is SQVTM, CDR2 ANQGSEA, per germline. CDR3 protein: CSVDRGRLDEQFL. The CDR3 bases are TGCAGCGTTGACAGGGGGCGACTCGATGAGCAGTTCCTC.

This clonotype was seen many times. J is TRBJ1-5 and V is TRBV28; no firm D call. The CDR3 length is 11 residues. CDR1 and CDR2 (germline): MDHEN, SYDVKM. V lost 5 bases and J 6 bases, leaving 5 bases between the germline ends. The CDR3 DNA is TGTGCCAGCAGTAAAAGTCAGCCCCAGCATTTT. This translates into CASSKSQPQHF. The full variable domain, with the rest looked up from reference TRBV28 and TRBJ1-5, is DVKVTQSSRYLVKRTGEKVFLECVQDMDHENMFWYRQDPGLGLRLIYFSYDVKMKEKGDIPEGYSVSREKKERFSLILESASTNQTSMYLCASSKSQPQHFGDGTRLSIL.

This rearrangement joins TRBV12-3 or TRBV12-4 to TRBJ1-5; D unclear. This CDR3 spans 14 amino acids. V was cut by 2 bases and J by 2 bases, with 7 bases left in between. CDR3 DNA: TGTGCCAGCAGTTTACGACTTGGCAATCAGCCCCAGCATTTT. It is translated as CASSLRLGNQPQHF.

This clonotype was observed many times. The genes are TRBV15 and TRBJ2-1, with D tentatively TRBD2 (6 bases). This CDR3 spans 13 amino acids. Germline values: CDR1 LNHNV, CDR2 YYDKDF (reference sequence). Trimming stripped 0 bases from V and 10 bases from J, with 10 bases between. CDR3 loop: CATSRDGGDEQFF. CDR3 in DNA: TGTGCCACCAGCAGAGATGGCGGGGACGAGCAGTTCTTC.

This clonotype has just a few counts. The chain is built from TRBV6-1 and TRBJ2-2, with D possibly being TRBD1 (6 bases). Trimming removed 10 bases from V and 6 bases from J, with 15 bases in between. Germline V gives CDR1 MNHNS, CDR2 SASEGT. The CDR3 is made up of 13 amino acids. Here the CDR3 DNA reads TGTGCCACCCACTACAGGGATTCCGGGGAGCTGTTTTTT. Translating it yields CATHYRDSGELFF.